The clone carrying this TCR beta chain came up a few times. As yet, its antigen is unknown. Each CDR3 protein is one row after TCRdb ran MiXCR on the 5' RACE reads. The sample carries under 300,000 distinct CDR3 sequences, under 20% recorded once. Trimming took 4 bases from V and 0 from J; bases not matched to a gene: 5. The CDR3 sequence is 16 residues long. The germline gives CDR1 SGHDT, CDR2 YYEEEE. This entry is derived from a study of CD8 T cells in ankylosing spondylitis. Regarding the study as a whole: Apparently characteristic of ankylosing spondylitis blood was a TCR beta motif (about 8 highly homologous variants).

The chain joins TRBV5-6 to TRBJ1-5; 9 nucleotides match TRBD1. This sequence originates from a male donor with ankylosing spondylitis or in good health (not recorded which). The material sequenced was blood, either unsorted or a sorted T cell fraction (not recorded which). The CDR3 reads CASSQQGAVSNQPQHF. The CDR3 DNA reads TGTGCCAGCAGCCAACAGGGGGCAGTTAGCAATCAGCCCCAGCATTTT.